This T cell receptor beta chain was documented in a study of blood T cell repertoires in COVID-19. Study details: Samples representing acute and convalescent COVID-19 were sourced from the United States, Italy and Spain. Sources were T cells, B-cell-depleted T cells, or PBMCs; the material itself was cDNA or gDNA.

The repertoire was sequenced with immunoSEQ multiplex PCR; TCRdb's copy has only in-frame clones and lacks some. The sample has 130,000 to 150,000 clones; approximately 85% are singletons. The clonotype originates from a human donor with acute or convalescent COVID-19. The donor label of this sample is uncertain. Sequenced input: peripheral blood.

Here the CDR3 reads CASSRLGTPTSTDTQYF. CDR3 DNA: TGTGCCAGCAGTCGTCTTGGGACTCCCACTAGCACAGATACGCAGTATTTT. V gene TRBV27 combines with J gene TRBJ2-3; D possibly corresponds to TRBD2 (6 bases). Trimming pared 5 bases from V and 0 bases from J, leaving 18 bases between. Germline loops: CDR1 MNHEY, CDR2 SMNVEV (reference sequence). The length of the CDR3 is 17 residues.